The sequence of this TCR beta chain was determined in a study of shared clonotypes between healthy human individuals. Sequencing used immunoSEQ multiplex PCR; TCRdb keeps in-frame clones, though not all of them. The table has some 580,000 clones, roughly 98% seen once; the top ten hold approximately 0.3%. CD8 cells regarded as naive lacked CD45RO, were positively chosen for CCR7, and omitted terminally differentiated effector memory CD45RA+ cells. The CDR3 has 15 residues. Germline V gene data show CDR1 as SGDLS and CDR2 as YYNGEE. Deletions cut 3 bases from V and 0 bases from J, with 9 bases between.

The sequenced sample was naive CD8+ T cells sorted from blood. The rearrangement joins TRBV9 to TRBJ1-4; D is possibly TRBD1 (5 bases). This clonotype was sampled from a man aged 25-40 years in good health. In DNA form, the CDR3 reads TGTGCCAGCAGCGAGGGGATCGCAACTAATGAAAAACTGTTTTTT. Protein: CASSEGIATNEKLFF.